A single sample gave rise to the 26 T cell receptor beta chains below, sequenced in a study of blood T cell repertoires in COVID-19. This table comes from immunoSEQ multiplex PCR, and its TCRdb copy is limited to in-frame clones, with some not included. Of under 300,000 clones in the sample, 85% to 90% were seen once. Material: PBMCs or T cells enriched from blood (not recorded which). All receptors come from a man younger than 35 who had recovered from COVID-19.

The rearrangement links TRBV7-2 to TRBJ2-7; the D is unclear. Germline loops: CDR1 SGHTA, CDR2 FQGNSA. The V and J ends lost 4 bases and 1 base respectively, with 8 bases between them. The CDR3 length is 13 residues. The CDR3 region has the DNA TGTGCCAGCAGCTATGGCGGATCCTACGAGCAGTACTTC. This translates into CASSYGGSYEQYF. The whole variable domain, filled in from reference TRBV7-2 and TRBJ2-7, reads GAGVSQSPSNKVTEKGKDVELRCDPISGHTALYWYRQSLGQGLEFLIYFQGNSAPDKSGLPSDRFSAERTGGSVSTLTIQRTQQEDSAVYLCASSYGGSYEQYFGPGTRLTVT.

The chain is built from TRBV11-2 and TRBJ1-6; D may be TRBD1 (5 bases). V was trimmed by 1 base and J by 0 bases, leaving 13 bases between them. The CDR3 covers 18 residues. CDR1 is SGHAT and CDR2 is FQNNGV in the germline V gene. The CDR3 DNA sequence: TGTGCCAGCAGCTTAGCCCTGGACATTAGCTCCTATAATTCACCCCTCCACTTT. This gives the protein CASSLALDISSYNSPLHF.

A single count supports this clone. The chain has TRBV27 and TRBJ2-5, with a weak D call TRBD1 (5 bases). Trimming cost V 0 bases and J 7 bases, with 15 bases left between them. CDR1 and CDR2 (germline): MNHEY, SMNVEV (reference sequence). This CDR3 region has 15 residues. The CDR3 sequence: CASSLSPAQGRTQYF. The CDR3 bases are TGTGCCAGCAGTTTATCCCCCGCGCAGGGAAGGACCCAGTACTTC.

The chain links TRBV5-1 to TRBJ2-1; D is possibly TRBD2 (6 bases). The CDR3 extends over 13 amino acids. Trimming shortened V by 4 bases and J by 10 bases, and 15 bases separated the two germline ends. Looked up from germline, CDR1 is SGHRS and CDR2 is YFSETQ. CDR3 nucleotides: TGCGCCAGCAGCGGCTTCCGGGGGAACGAGCAGTTCTTC. Translating gives CASSGFRGNEQFF.

The chain carries TRBV5-1 and TRBJ2-7, with 8 bases lining up with TRBD2. Germline V lookup: CDR1 SGHRS, CDR2 YFSETQ. V dropped 4 bases and J dropped 3; count of bases not matched to a gene: 6. CDR3 length: 14 amino acids. The CDR3 loop is CASSLTSGFYEQYF. CDR3 DNA: TGCGCCAGCAGCCTTACTAGCGGATTCTACGAGCAGTACTTC.

The CDR3 reads CASSPQGSPPLHF. CDR3 sequence (DNA): TGCGCCAGCAGCCCACAGGGGTCTCCACCCCTCCACTTT. The chain has TRBV5-1 and TRBJ1-6, with 7 bases fitting TRBD1. Germline CDR1 SGHRS, CDR2 YFSETQ. Trimming cost V 4 bases and J 11 bases; bases outside gene matches: 6. The CDR3 sequence is 13 residues long.

The V and J genes are TRBV19 and TRBJ1-5, with 9 positions matching TRBD1. Germline V gene data show CDR1 as LNHDA and CDR2 as SQIVND (reference sequence). This CDR3 spans 18 amino acids. With V trimmed by 6 bases and J by 0 bases, 12 bases remained unmatched. CDR3 bases: TGTGCCAGTAGGCCGGGACAGGGAGCTTCTTATAGCAATCAGCCCCAGCATTTT. This sequence encodes CASRPGQGASYSNQPQHF.

V usage is TRBV28 and J usage is TRBJ1-2; D may be TRBD1 (6 bases). V was shortened by 5 bases and J by 4 bases, with 14 bases between the two germline ends. Germline V lookup: CDR1 MDHEN, CDR2 SYDVKM. This CDR3 contains 14 residues. The CDR3 sequence: CASSETGTPYGYTF. The CDR3 DNA sequence: TGTGCCAGCAGTGAAACAGGGACCCCCTATGGCTACACCTTC.

The gene calls are TRBV6-5 and TRBJ1-5; D gene uncertain. The germline gives CDR1 MNHEY, CDR2 SVGAGI. There are 14 residues in the CDR3. Trimming stripped 0 bases from V and 9 bases from J, with 12 bases between. The CDR3 nucleotides are TGTGCCAGCAGTTACTCGGAGGAGGTAGGGCCCCAGCATTTT. Translation gives CASSYSEEVGPQHF.

The chain employs TRBV10-3 and TRBJ1-6; 8 bases line up with TRBD1. The V gene end was trimmed by 5 bases and the J gene end by 5 bases; junction bases not matched to a gene: 5. This CDR3 has 15 residues. Germline V gives CDR1 ENHRY, CDR2 SYGVKD. The CDR3 DNA reads as TGTGCCATCAGTCAGGGGGCTACGAATAATTCACCCCTCCACTTT. Its translation: CAISQGATNNSPLHF.

The chain employs TRBV2 and TRBJ1-1; 9 bases are a match to TRBD1. Trimming took 7 bases from V and 5 from J; bases not matched to a gene: 5. CDR1 and CDR2 (germline): SNHLY, FYNNEI. This CDR3 has 13 amino acids. The CDR3 loop reads CASTGQGWTEAFF. The CDR3 nucleotides are TGTGCCAGCACGGGACAGGGTTGGACTGAAGCTTTCTTT.

V gene TRBV27 combines with J gene TRBJ2-1; 10 bases are a match to TRBD2. The CDR3 extends over 14 amino acids. Germline-derived CDR1 and CDR2 are MNHEY and SMNVEV (reference sequence). Losses at the gene ends were 6 bases for V and 5 bases for J; bases not matched to a gene: 4. This chain's CDR3 is CASRAGGPHNEQFF. The CDR3 nucleotides are TGTGCCAGCAGAGCGGGAGGGCCCCACAATGAGCAGTTCTTC.

This clone has a handful of counts. The chain links TRBV19 to TRBJ2-3; no reliable D call. The germline CDR1 and CDR2 sequences are LNHDA and SQIVND (reference sequence). V was shortened by 6 bases and J by 4 bases, with 20 bases between the two germline ends. The CDR3 sequence is 16 residues long. The CDR3 DNA sequence: TGTGCCAGTAGCCAAAACCCCCTCCCCCCGGCAGATACGCAGTATTTT. This encodes CASSQNPLPPADTQYF.

The chain is built from TRBV11-2 and TRBJ2-3; TRBD1 agrees at 7 bases. This CDR3 has 14 residues. The germline V gene encodes CDR1 SGHAT and CDR2 FQNNGV. J lost 5 bases, V lost 4 bases, and 6 bases had no gene match. CDR3 sequence reads: CASSYYGQVDTQYF. DNA for the CDR3: TGTGCCAGCAGCTATTATGGACAGGTAGATACGCAGTATTTT.

The genes are TRBV10-1 and TRBJ2-3, with no clear D. The CDR3 has 13 residues. Trimming stripped 3 bases from V and 2 bases from J, with 6 bases between. Germline V gene lookup returns CDR1 WNHNN and CDR2 SYGVQD (reference sequence). Written as DNA, the CDR3 is TGCGCCAGCAGTGATCGGTACACAGATACGCAGTATTTT. Amino acids: CASSDRYTDTQYF.

In its sample, this clone was seen a few times. The CDR3 DNA reads as TGCGCCAGCTCCGTGGGCGGACAGGGGGCCACTGAAGCTTTCTTT. This encodes CASSVGGQGATEAFF. This chain uses TRBV5-1 with TRBJ1-1; TRBD1 matches 11 bases. Trimming removed 7 bases from V and 4 bases from J; junction bases left unmatched: 9. Germline V lookup: CDR1 SGHRS, CDR2 YFSETQ. This CDR3 comprises 15 residues.

The rearrangement uses TRBV10-3 and TRBJ2-1; possible D gene TRBD2, 6 bases. The V gene's germline CDR1 is ENHRY and CDR2 SYGVKD. The ends were cut back, 7 bases at V and 3 bases at J, with 13 bases in the middle. This CDR3 is 14 amino acids long. The CDR3 DNA reads as TGTGCCATCACGTCGGGGGACGGCTACAATGAGCAGTTCTTC. Protein: CAITSGDGYNEQFF.

The V and J genes are TRBV6-5 and TRBJ2-7, with D possibly matching TRBD1 (6 bases). V was pared by 2 bases and J by 1 base, with 9 bases between. The CDR3 extends over 14 amino acids. In germline, CDR1 is MNHEY, CDR2 SVGAGI. DNA for the CDR3: TGTGCCAGCAGTTACGAGAGGGGGTCCTACGAGCAGTACTTC. This codes for CASSYERGSYEQYF.

V usage is TRBV5-1 and J usage is TRBJ2-1; 13 nucleotides match TRBD2. This CDR3 region has 18 residues. Germline V gene sequence: CDR1 SGHRS, CDR2 YFSETQ. Trimming at V came to 1 base and at J to 10 bases, leaving 14 bases not matched to a gene. Here the CDR3 reads CASSLSGQGLAGLGEQFF. The CDR3, as DNA: TGCGCCAGCAGCTTGTCAGGACAGGGACTAGCGGGGTTGGGCGAGCAGTTCTTC.

The chain is built from TRBV11-3 and TRBJ1-1; D ambiguous. With 0 bases removed from V and 5 bases from J, the gap between germline ends came to 10 bases. The CDR3 runs 14 residues. Germline CDR1 is SGHNT and CDR2 is YENEEA. CDR3 sequence (DNA): TGTGCCAGCAGCTTAGATCAGGAACGGACTGAAGCTTTCTTT. Its protein product is CASSLDQERTEAFF. Full variable domain (missing parts from reference TRBV11-3 and TRBJ1-1): EAGVVQSPRYKIIEKKQPVAFWCNPISGHNTLYWYLQNLGQGPELLIRYENEEAVDDSQLPKDRFSAERLKGVDSTLKIQPAELGDSAVYLCASSLDQERTEAFFGQGTRLTVV.

This rearrangement joins TRBV5-1 to TRBJ1-1; D call uncertain. CDR3 length: 15 amino acids. CDR1 and CDR2 (germline): SGHRS, YFSETQ. V was pared by 3 bases and J by 2 bases, with 14 bases between. The CDR3 DNA reads TGCGCCAGCAGCTCCCTCGGGGTCCCTAACACTGAAGCTTTCTTT. Protein: CASSSLGVPNTEAFF.

The V gene is TRBV11-2, the J gene TRBJ1-4; D perhaps matches TRBD1 (5 bases). V lost 2 bases and J lost 2, with 9 bases in between. The CDR3 runs to 15 residues. Germline V lookup: CDR1 SGHAT, CDR2 FQNNGV. The CDR3 region is CASSLRGGTNEKLFF. For the CDR3, the DNA is TGTGCCAGCAGCTTACGCGGGGGGACTAATGAAAAACTGTTTTTT.

This rearrangement joins TRBV25-1 to TRBJ2-1; the D gene is possibly TRBD2 (5 bases). Germline V gene lookup returns CDR1 MGHDK and CDR2 SYGVNS. V lost 0 bases and J 8 bases, leaving 14 bases between the germline ends. The CDR3 consists of 15 residues. CDR3 sequence reads: CASSEYLPPGDEQFF. Here the CDR3 DNA reads TGTGCCAGCAGTGAATATCTCCCCCCCGGGGATGAGCAGTTCTTC.

The chain joins TRBV29-1 to TRBJ2-4; D unclear. V lost 7 bases and J lost 4, with 14 bases in between. The CDR3 length is 13 residues. Germline CDR1 and CDR2: SQVTM and ANQGSEA. The DNA for the CDR3 is TGCAGCGCCTACGTCCAGGCAAAAAACATTCAGTACTTC. It specifies CSAYVQAKNIQYF. The whole variable domain, filled in from reference TRBV29-1 and TRBJ2-4, reads SAVISQKPSRDICQRGTSLTIQCQVDSQVTMMFWYRQQPGQSLTLIATANQGSEATYESGFVIDKFPISRPNLTFSTLTVSNMSPEDSSIYLCSAYVQAKNIQYFGAGTRLSVL.

The chain has TRBV7-8 and TRBJ2-7; 7 nucleotides align to TRBD1. Trimming cost V 8 bases and J 2 bases; bases outside gene matches: 6. CDR1 and CDR2 (germline): SGHVS, FQNEAQ. The CDR3 extends over 13 amino acids. The CDR3 nucleotides are TGTGCCAGCGGGTTAGGGACAGCCTACGAGCAGTACTTC. Its translation is CASGLGTAYEQYF.

This sequence joins TRBV5-1 and TRBJ2-5; the match to TRBD2 covers 8 bases. Germline-derived CDR1 and CDR2 are SGHRS and YFSETQ. The trim removed 5 bases at V and 0 bases at J, leaving 6 bases unmatched. The length of the CDR3 is 15 residues. CDR3 nucleotides: TGCGCCAGCAGAATAACGGGACTAGACCAAGAGACCCAGTACTTC. It encodes CASRITGLDQETQYF.